This T cell receptor (beta chain) was found in a study of human T cells and chemical hapten exposure. Overall study context: Among samples, TCR yields varied mainly because of small differences in pooled library volume.

The germline V gene has CDR1 MNHEY and CDR2 SMNVEV (reference sequence). Between the trimmed V and J ends, which lost 9 bases and 0 bases, there was a span of 3 bases. The CDR3 has 12 residues. TCRdb reprocessed the RACE reads via MiXCR and lists one record per CDR3 protein. Of about 80,000 distinct CDR3 sequences detected, around 10% appear once; the ten largest clones hold approximately 1.4%. Ten or more counts support this clonotype. Noted time point: patch test 2, 6 weeks after DPC sensitization. Treatment defined: therapeutic diphenylcyclopropenone sensitization with weekly scalp DPC. The sequence was obtained from a man between 18 and 35 years old with alopecia areata. Some clones in this sample may be carry-over from other donors' samples. The material was whole blood, obtained in connection with sensitization to the hapten diphenylcyclopropenone (DPC). The rearrangement links TRBV27 to TRBJ2-6; D gene ambiguous. The CDR3 loop is CASTSGANVLTF. CDR3 DNA: TGTGCCAGTACCTCTGGGGCCAACGTCCTGACTTTC.